Listed here are 28 T cell receptor beta chains from one sample, sequenced in a study of kidney transplant recipient with SARS-CoV-2 infection. TCRdb re-called the reads through MiXCR, storing one row per CDR3 protein. The profile shows 200,000 to 300,000 distinct CDR3 sequences, about 28% of them singletons. The starting material was a blood sample, obtained at baseline and around day 120 from a kidney transplant recipient. The receptors come from a male patient aged 25-45 years who had COVID-19 and was a kidney transplant recipient. Some of the T cells might come from the graft donor.

This clonotype was counted ten times or more. J is TRBJ2-7 and V is TRBV11-2, with TRBD2 as a possible D gene (5 bases). Trimming took 1 base from V and 1 from J, leaving 8 bases between them. The CDR3 has 14 amino acids. Germline V CDR1 and CDR2: SGHAT, FQNNGV. CDR3 in amino acids: CASSLGLASYEQYF. In nucleotides, the CDR3 is TGTGCCAGCAGCTTAGGCCTAGCATCCTACGAGCAGTACTTC.

For this clonotype: A clone one base away is much larger, so this may be a read error. The chain carries TRBV6-4 and TRBJ2-1; 12 bases align to TRBD2. The CDR3 spans 18 residues. Germline CDR1 is MRHNA and CDR2 is SNTAGT. The CDR3 DNA reads as TGTGCCAGCAGTGGCACTAGCGGGAGGTCCCCTCGGGTCAATGAGCAGCTCTTC. Translated, it gives CASSGTSGRSPRVNEQLF.

Regarding this clonotype: It may be a read error: a sequence one base away is much more abundant. This CDR3 fails to terminate in the conserved phenylalanine or tryptophan, so it likely reflects a read error. The rearrangement joins TRBV5-4 to TRBJ2-7; the match to TRBD1 covers 8 bases. Germline V CDR1 and CDR2: SGHNT, YYREEE (reference sequence). The CDR3 has 13 amino acids. Trimming removed 4 bases from V and 2 bases from J; junction bases left unmatched: 2. The CDR3 is CASSRQGPYEQYL. In DNA, the CDR3 is TGTGCCAGCAGCCGACAGGGGCCCTACGAGCAGTACCTC.

This clonotype was seen many times. The chain has TRBV20-1 and TRBJ1-5; no definite D call. The germline gives CDR1 DFQATT, CDR2 SNEGSKA (reference sequence). This CDR3 has 12 amino acids. V was clipped by 6 bases and J by 7 bases, with 13 bases between them. In DNA form, the CDR3 reads TGCAGTGCCACCACTTGGGGACAGCCCCAGCATTTT. This codes for CSATTWGQPQHF.

In regard to this clonotype: A much larger clone sits a single nucleotide away, making a read error possible. This sequence joins TRBV4-3 and TRBJ2-7; D not resolved. This CDR3 spans 15 amino acids. The germline V gene has CDR1 LGHNA and CDR2 YSLEER. The CDR3 loop is CASSQVLGNSYVQYF. DNA of the CDR3: TGCGCCAGCAGCCAAGTTCTGGGCAACTCCTACGTGCAGTACTTC.

The chain employs TRBV6-1 and TRBJ2-1, with a tentative D call TRBD1 (6 bases). Trimming removed 0 bases at V and 3 bases at J, with 12 bases between. The CDR3 spans 16 residues. Per the germline V gene, CDR1 is MNHNS and CDR2 is SASEGT. The CDR3 DNA reads TGTGCCAGCAGTGAAGCCCGGGACACCTTCTACAATGAGCAGTTCTTC. Translated: CASSEARDTFYNEQFF.

A remark on this clonotype: A single base separates this from a much larger clone, so it may be a read error. The chain combines TRBV12-3 or TRBV12-4 with TRBJ1-2, with D unresolved. CDR3 length equals 13 residues. CDR3 protein: CTSSGGVNYGYTF. CDR3 nucleotides: TGTACCAGTAGTGGAGGAGTGAACTATGGCTACACCTTC.

To note about this clonotype: One base away lies a much larger clone, so this may be a sequencing read error. The V gene is TRBV3-1, the J gene TRBJ2-5; unclear D gene. CDR3 length equals 12 residues. Germline-derived CDR1 and CDR2 are LGHDT and YNNKEL (reference sequence). For the CDR3, the DNA is TGTGCCAGCAGCCAAGGGCAAGAGAACCAGTACTTC. Translated, it gives CASSQGQENQYF.

Of note for this clonotype: This may come from a read error, since a much larger clone is one base off. CDR3 amino acids: CAGSRDRGREKLFF. The DNA of the CDR3 is TGTGCCGGCAGTCGGGACAGGGGGCGCGAAAAACTGTTTTTT. J is TRBJ1-4 and V is TRBV12-3 or TRBV12-4; 12 positions match TRBD1. The CDR3 is 14 residues long.

A remark on this clonotype: This may arise from a read error, as a much more abundant clone is one base away. The V gene is TRBV30, the J gene TRBJ1-6; weak D call: TRBD1 (5 bases). From germline, CDR1 is GTSNPN and CDR2 SVGIG (reference sequence). V was pared by 3 bases and J by 7 bases, with 16 bases between. The CDR3 spans 15 residues. The CDR3 DNA is TGTGCCTGGAGGGCATTCGGGGCAGGAAATTCACCCCTCCACTTT. It encodes CAWRAFGAGNSPLHF.

The chain links TRBV20-1 to TRBJ2-3, with 7 bases lining up with TRBD2. The germline V gene has CDR1 DFQATT and CDR2 SNEGSKA (reference sequence). The CDR3 length is 16 residues. Trimming at V came to 5 bases and at J to 3 bases, leaving 14 bases not matched to a gene. The CDR3 region has the DNA TGCAGTGCTGAAGCCCAAATTACTAGCGCTACAGATACGCAGTATTTT. Amino acid sequence: CSAEAQITSATDTQYF.

This clonotype came up many times. This sequence joins TRBV7-7 and TRBJ1-2; D unclear. Germline lookup yields CDR1 SSHAT and CDR2 FNYEAQ (reference sequence). The CDR3 is made up of 17 amino acids. The germline V and J ends were trimmed by 5 bases and 4 bases, with 23 bases remaining between them. CDR3 sequence (DNA): TGTGCCAGCAGCGTCTCGTATAAGTGCCGAAAGACCTATGGCTACACCTTC. As protein: CASSVSYKCRKTYGYTF. Complete variable domain (other parts from reference TRBV7-7 and TRBJ1-2): GAGVSQSPRYKVTKRGQDVTLRCDPISSHATLYWYQQALGQGPEFLTYFNYEAQPDKSGLPSDRFSAERPEGSISTLTIQRTEQRDSAMYRCASSVSYKCRKTYGYTFGSGTRLTVV.

This clonotype was counted between two and nine times. The rearrangement uses TRBV6-1 and TRBJ2-1; D possibly corresponds to TRBD1 (6 bases). Trimming shortened V by 4 bases and J by 4 bases, and 11 bases separated the two germline ends. Germline V CDR1 and CDR2: MNHNS, SASEGT. The CDR3 has 14 amino acids. CDR3 sequence: CASSGDRRYNEQFF. The CDR3 DNA reads TGTGCCAGCAGTGGAGACAGGAGATACAATGAGCAGTTCTTC.

This clonotype has at least ten counts. The chain uses TRBV28 and TRBJ1-3, with a tentative D call TRBD1 (5 bases). V shed 2 bases and J shed 2 bases, with 10 bases lying between them. Germline lookup yields CDR1 MDHEN and CDR2 SYDVKM. This CDR3 has 15 residues. The CDR3: CASSLGGSTGNTIYF. The CDR3 bases are TGTGCCAGCAGTTTAGGGGGTTCGACTGGAAACACCATATATTTT. The full variable domain, completed using reference TRBV28 and TRBJ1-3, is DVKVTQSSRYLVKRTGEKVFLECVQDMDHENMFWYRQDPGLGLRLIYFSYDVKMKEKGDIPEGYSVSREKKERFSLILESASTNQTSMYLCASSLGGSTGNTIYFGEGSWLTVV.

This clonotype was counted at least ten times. The CDR3 loop reads CASSVTDTAGKTYGYTF. The CDR3, as DNA: TGTGCCAGCAGTGTCACAGACACAGCAGGAAAGACCTATGGCTACACCTTC. The rearrangement joins TRBV12-3 or TRBV12-4 to TRBJ1-2, with unresolved D. The V end lost 5 bases, the J end lost 4 bases, and 23 bases lay between the germline ends. There are 17 residues in the CDR3.

The V and J genes are TRBV6-2 or TRBV6-3 and TRBJ2-3; 10 positions match TRBD2. Trimming cost V 8 bases and J 5 bases; bases outside gene matches: 10. Germline V gene data show CDR1 as MNHEY and CDR2 as SVGEGT. CDR3 length: 15 amino acids. The CDR3 region is CASSGAGGPQDTQYF. CDR3 bases: TGTGCCAGCTCGGGAGCGGGAGGGCCGCAAGATACGCAGTATTTT.

This clonotype occurred many times. The chain has TRBV15 and TRBJ2-5, with a tentative D call TRBD1 (6 bases). V lost 0 bases to trimming and J lost 3 bases, with 11 bases between them. Germline CDR1 is LNHNV and CDR2 is YYDKDF (reference sequence). This CDR3 contains 15 residues. The CDR3 protein is CATSRDLTGEETQYF. The CDR3 coding sequence is TGTGCCACCAGCAGAGATTTGACAGGAGAAGAGACCCAGTACTTC.

In its sample, this clonotype was seen many times. The rearrangement uses TRBV25-1 and TRBJ1-2; D ambiguous. V lost 4 bases to trimming and J lost 4 bases, with 22 bases between them. Germline loops: CDR1 MGHDK, CDR2 SYGVNS. The CDR3 contains 17 residues. The CDR3 DNA sequence: TGTGCCAGCAGTGTATGGCTAGAACTGGGAAAGACCTATGGCTACACCTTC. It encodes CASSVWLELGKTYGYTF.

This clonotype was detected many times. This rearrangement joins TRBV28 to TRBJ1-1, with unresolved D. The germline V gene has CDR1 MDHEN and CDR2 SYDVKM. Deletions cut 6 bases from V and 4 bases from J, with 12 bases between. The CDR3 extends over 13 amino acids. The CDR3 sequence is CASSLRGFTEAFF. DNA for the CDR3: TGTGCCAGCAGCCTTCGTGGCTTCACTGAAGCTTTCTTT.

The chain joins TRBV4-2 to TRBJ1-2; D unclear. V lost 5 bases, J lost 4 bases, and 23 bases lay in between. Germline CDR1 and CDR2: LGHNA and YNFKEQ. The CDR3 runs 17 residues. The CDR3 reads CASSIKCKGWKTYGYTF. The CDR3 bases are TGTGCCAGCAGCATTAAGTGCAAAGGTTGGAAGACCTATGGCTACACCTTC.

This clonotype has at least ten counts. The J gene is TRBJ1-4, the V gene TRBV12-3 or TRBV12-4; D is possibly TRBD1 (6 bases). V lost 1 base to trimming and J lost 4 bases, with 13 bases between them. The CDR3 is made up of 16 amino acids. The CDR3 nucleotides are TGTGCCAGCAGTTTAGTCAGGGGAGTGGGTAATGAAAAACTGTTTTTT. Translated: CASSLVRGVGNEKLFF.

Points on this clonotype: A read error may be the cause here, since a much bigger clone is one base away. The chain recombines TRBV30 with TRBJ1-1, with 7 bases matching TRBD1. The length of the CDR3 is 11 residues. The germline V gene encodes CDR1 GTSNPN and CDR2 SVGIG (reference sequence). The trim removed 5 bases at V and 12 bases at J, leaving 9 bases unmatched. CDR3 in DNA: TGTGCCTGGGAGGGGGCAGGTAAATCTTTCTTT. It translates to CAWEGAGKSFF.

In its sample, this clonotype was seen many times. The J gene is TRBJ2-5, the V gene TRBV6-5; 9 positions agree with TRBD2. The trim removed 2 bases at V and 5 bases at J, leaving 6 bases unmatched. Looked up from germline, CDR1 is MNHEY and CDR2 is SVGAGI. CDR3 length: 15 amino acids. CDR3 bases: TGTGCCAGCAGTTACGGGACTAGCAGAAGGGAGACCCAGTACTTC. Translating gives CASSYGTSRRETQYF.

This clonotype was recorded many times. The rearrangement links TRBV28 to TRBJ2-7; D is possibly TRBD1 or TRBD2 (5 bases each). CDR1 MDHEN and CDR2 SYDVKM come from the germline V gene. This CDR3 region has 13 residues. The ends were cut back, 9 bases at V and 1 base at J, with 13 bases in the middle. This CDR3 reads CASERGRSYEQYF. Written as DNA, the CDR3 is TGTGCCAGTGAGAGGGGCAGATCCTACGAGCAGTACTTC.

This clonotype was picked up many times. This sequence joins TRBV28 and TRBJ1-1; D remains ambiguous. Germline assignment: CDR1 MDHEN and CDR2 SYDVKM. The CDR3 is 13 residues long. V was shortened by 4 bases and J by 7 bases, with 13 bases between the two germline ends. CDR3 nucleotide sequence: TGTGCCAGCAGTTCCACGTTGGCTTTTGAAGCTTTCTTT. This codes for CASSSTLAFEAFF.

This clonotype occurred many times. The V call is TRBV3-1, the J call TRBJ2-5; D gene unclear. This CDR3 spans 17 amino acids. The germline V gene encodes CDR1 LGHDT and CDR2 YNNKEL (reference sequence). V was clipped by 5 bases and J by 5 bases, with 24 bases between them. The CDR3 protein is CASSSPAPISFSETQYF. The CDR3 DNA is TGTGCCAGCAGCTCACCCGCTCCCATTTCTTTCTCTGAGACCCAGTACTTC.

Comments on this clonotype: One base away lies a much larger clone, so this may be a sequencing read error. This sequence joins TRBV6-6 and TRBJ1-2; D unclear. Germline V lookup: CDR1 MNHNY, CDR2 SVGAGI (reference sequence). This CDR3 contains 16 residues. CDR3: CANSYGDGTSNYGYTF. The DNA of the CDR3 is TGTGCCAACAGTTACGGAGACGGCACTTCTAACTATGGCTACACCTTC.

In regard to this clonotype: This may arise from a read error, as a much more abundant clone is one base away. V and J are TRBV5-1 and TRBJ2-7; 7 bases fit TRBD2. The CDR3 sequence is 15 residues long. Germline lookup yields CDR1 SGHRS and CDR2 YFSETQ. The CDR3, as DNA: TGCGACAGCAGCTTGAATGCGGGAGCAAGCTACGAGCAGTACTTC. Its translation is CDSSLNAGASYEQYF.